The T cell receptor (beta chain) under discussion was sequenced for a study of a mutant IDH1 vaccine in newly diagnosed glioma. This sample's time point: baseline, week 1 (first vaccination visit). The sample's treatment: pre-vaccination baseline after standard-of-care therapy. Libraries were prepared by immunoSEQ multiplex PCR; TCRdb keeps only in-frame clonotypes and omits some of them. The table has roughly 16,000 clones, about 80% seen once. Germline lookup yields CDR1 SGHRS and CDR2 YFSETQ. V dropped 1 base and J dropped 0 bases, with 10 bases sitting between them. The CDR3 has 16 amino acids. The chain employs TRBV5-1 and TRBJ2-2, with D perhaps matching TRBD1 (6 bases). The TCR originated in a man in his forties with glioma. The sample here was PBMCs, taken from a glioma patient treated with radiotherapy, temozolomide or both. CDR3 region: CASSLNTGSNTGELFF. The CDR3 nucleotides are TGCGCCAGCAGCTTGAATACAGGGTCGAACACCGGGGAGCTGTTTTTT.